This TCR beta chain was observed in a study of identical twins. Findings and caveats of the study: In drawing conclusions, the study used cross-sectional statistical analysis and did not follow the same donors. A partial confounding effect on zero-insertion analyses could come from invariant MAIT and iNKT cells. Insertions were fewer in abundant cord blood beta clonotypes, whereas memory repertoires showed none of this pattern. Out-of-frame TCR alpha sharing observed in monozygotic twins exceeded model estimates.

One entry per CDR3 protein, called by TCRdb with MiXCR from the 5' RACE reads. The sample includes about 720,000 distinct CDR3 sequences, roughly 8% of them seen just once. The CDR3 has 15 residues. The V end lost 4 bases, the J end lost 0 bases, and 12 bases lay between the germline ends. CDR1 and CDR2 from the germline V gene are SGDLS and YYNGEE. As to this clonotype: What it binds is unknown.

The data also belong to a second study, concerning yellow fever vaccine responses in identical twins.

The sequence derives from a young woman in good health. V usage is TRBV9 and J usage is TRBJ2-3; no definite D call. Sequenced sample: PBMCs. CDR3 protein: CASSPGPGSTDTQYF. The CDR3 nucleotides read TGTGCCAGCAGCCCCGGGCCGGGCAGCACAGATACGCAGTATTTT.